The 18 T cell receptor beta chains given below trace back to one sample, sequenced in a study of blood T cell repertoires in COVID-19. The table came from immunoSEQ multiplex PCR; TCRdb's copy has only in-frame clones and leaves some out. Of hundreds of thousands of clones listed, 70% to 90% are singletons. Material for sequencing was PBMCs or T cells enriched from blood (not recorded which). These receptors were taken from a man aged 30 to 45 who had recovered from COVID-19.

The chain employs TRBV11-2 and TRBJ2-2; D is possibly TRBD2 (5 bases). Germline V CDR1 and CDR2: SGHAT, FQNNGV. V lost 0 bases and J lost 6, with 8 bases in between. The CDR3 loop spans 14 amino acids. For the CDR3, the DNA is TGTGCCAGCAGCTTAGATATTAGCGCCGGGGAGCTGTTTTTT. Its translation is CASSLDISAGELFF.

The rearrangement uses TRBV11-3 and TRBJ2-1; D may be TRBD1 (5 bases). The CDR3 loop spans 17 amino acids. The V gene's germline CDR1 is SGHNT and CDR2 YENEEA. Deletions cut 5 bases from V and 0 bases from J, with 17 bases between. DNA for the CDR3: TGTGCCAGCAGCCCAGTGACAGCCGGACACTCCTACAATGAGCAGTTCTTC. Encoded protein: CASSPVTAGHSYNEQFF.

This chain uses TRBV6-6 with TRBJ2-3; a weak D match, TRBD1 (7 bases). V lost 0 bases and J lost 2, with 12 bases in between. The CDR3 is made up of 16 amino acids. Germline V gene data show CDR1 as MNHNY and CDR2 as SVGAGI (reference sequence). The CDR3 sequence is CASSYSAGGFTDTQYF. CDR3 nucleotides: TGTGCCAGCAGTTACTCAGCAGGGGGGTTCACAGATACGCAGTATTTT.

The rearrangement uses TRBV5-4 and TRBJ2-7; 12 positions match TRBD1. The germline CDR1 and CDR2 sequences are SGHNT and YYREEE (reference sequence). The junction had 8 bases not matched to a gene; V was cut back by 4 bases and J by 6 bases. This CDR3 comprises 15 residues. This CDR3 reads CASSQGDRGRGEQYF. Here the CDR3 DNA reads TGTGCCAGCAGCCAGGGGGACAGGGGGCGCGGCGAGCAGTACTTC.

In DNA form, the CDR3 reads TGTGCCAGTAGTGGACAGGGTTCTGTGACAGATACGCAGTATTTT. This gives the protein CASSGQGSVTDTQYF. The chain employs TRBV19 and TRBJ2-3; 8 bases map to TRBD1. The CDR3 is made up of 15 amino acids. Per the germline V gene, CDR1 is LNHDA and CDR2 is SQIVND (reference sequence). The trim removed 5 bases at V and 3 bases at J, leaving 7 bases unmatched.

The chain couples TRBV5-1 to TRBJ2-1; the match to TRBD1 covers 7 bases. Germline CDR1 SGHRS, CDR2 YFSETQ. The CDR3 is 15 amino acids. The ends lost 6 bases at V and 4 bases at J; junction bases unmatched: 10. Here the CDR3 DNA reads TGCGCCAGCACCCTTGAGGGACAGCTATACAATGAGCAGTTCTTC. The encoded protein is CASTLEGQLYNEQFF.

The V gene is TRBV24-1, the J gene TRBJ2-3; 7 positions agree with TRBD1. The CDR3 has 16 residues. With V trimmed by 7 bases and J by 4 bases, 13 bases remained unmatched. Germline V gene lookup returns CDR1 KGHDR and CDR2 SFDVKD. CDR3 sequence (DNA): TGTGCCACCAGCTCCTTTAGCCAGACAGGGTCAGATACGCAGTATTTT. Its protein product is CATSSFSQTGSDTQYF.

This CDR3 reads CASSLLAGGRGGELFF. For the CDR3, the DNA is TGTGCCAGCAGTTTATTGGCGGGGGGCCGAGGCGGGGAGCTGTTTTTT. The chain joins TRBV27 to TRBJ2-2; 8 positions agree with TRBD2. This CDR3 is built from 16 residues. CDR1 and CDR2 (germline): MNHEY, SMNVEV (reference sequence). The V gene end was trimmed by 1 base and the J gene end by 7 bases; junction bases not matched to a gene: 8.

With respect to this clone: Other DNA sequences in this specimen translate into the identical CDR3. The chain combines TRBV3-1 (or the pseudogene TRBV3-2) with TRBJ2-5; 8 bases agree with TRBD1. The V and J ends lost 2 bases and 4 bases, in that order; junction bases with no gene match: 3. This CDR3 spans 14 amino acids. CDR1 and CDR2 from the germline V gene are LGHDT and YNNKEL (reference sequence). The CDR3 sequence is CASSQNRGTETQYF. The CDR3, as DNA: TGTGCCAGCAGCCAAAACAGGGGGACAGAGACCCAGTACTTC.

Of note for this clone: Other DNA sequences of this sample code for an identical CDR3. The chain joins TRBV7-2 to TRBJ2-3; 10 bases align to TRBD1. CDR1 and CDR2 from the germline V gene are SGHTA and FQGNSA. Trimming removed 1 base from V and 5 bases from J; junction bases left unmatched: 0. The CDR3 has 14 amino acids. The CDR3 sequence is CASSLGTGGDTQYF. Here the CDR3 DNA reads TGTGCCAGCAGCTTAGGGACAGGGGGAGATACGCAGTATTTT.

This rearrangement joins TRBV12-3 or TRBV12-4 to TRBJ2-7, with TRBD1 as a possible D gene (6 bases). The germline V and J ends were trimmed by 9 bases and 3 bases, with 15 bases remaining between them. The CDR3 is 13 amino acids. CDR3 residues: CASAGTILYEQYF. CDR3 in DNA: TGTGCCAGTGCCGGGACAATACTCTACGAGCAGTACTTC.

This clone was counted a single time. The V call is TRBV6-5, the J call TRBJ1-2; 7 bases fit TRBD1. CDR1 is MNHEY and CDR2 is SVGAGI in the germline V gene. This CDR3 spans 14 amino acids. V dropped 2 bases and J dropped 4; count of bases not matched to a gene: 4. The CDR3 DNA sequence: TGTGCCAGCAGTTACGGCCCAGGGGGCTATGGCTACACCTTC. Encoded protein: CASSYGPGGYGYTF.

The genes are TRBV5-6 and TRBJ1-1; 9 positions match TRBD1. This CDR3 region has 16 residues. Unmatched junction bases numbered 11, after V lost 4 bases and J lost 4 bases. Per germline, CDR1 SGHDT and CDR2 YYEEEE. The CDR3 DNA is TGTGCCAGCAGCCCCCCAGGGACAGGGATTGGCACTGAAGCTTTCTTT. Translation: CASSPPGTGIGTEAFF.

This sequence joins TRBV7-9 and TRBJ2-3; 9 nucleotides agree with TRBD2. The CDR3 extends over 16 amino acids. The junction had 16 bases not matched to a gene; V was cut back by 5 bases and J by 10 bases. Germline loops: CDR1 SEHNR, CDR2 FQNEAQ (reference sequence). As DNA, the CDR3 is TGTGCCAGCAGCAAACGACTAGCGGCCGCCACGGGGGCGCAGTATTTT. Translated, it gives CASSKRLAAATGAQYF.

This rearrangement joins TRBV18 to TRBJ1-6; 9 nucleotides align to TRBD1. Germline lookup yields CDR1 KGHSH and CDR2 LQKENI. V shed 0 bases, J shed 0 bases, and the junction held 3 bases outside the gene matches. The CDR3 contains 18 residues. In DNA, the CDR3 is TGTGCCAGCTCACCACCCGGGACAGGGAGCTCCTATAATTCACCCCTCCACTTT. It specifies CASSPPGTGSSYNSPLHF.

This clone was recorded only once. The chain has TRBV6-5 and TRBJ2-7, with 10 bases fitting TRBD2. Trimming cost V 0 bases and J 4 bases; bases outside gene matches: 3. Germline values: CDR1 MNHEY, CDR2 SVGAGI. The CDR3 loop spans 15 amino acids. CDR3 amino acids: CASSYSPSGSYEQYF. The CDR3 DNA follows: TGTGCCAGCAGTTACTCGCCTAGCGGGAGTTACGAGCAGTACTTC.

The J gene is TRBJ1-1, the V gene TRBV30; D remains ambiguous. V gave up 0 bases and J gave up 1 base, with 9 bases separating them. The germline V gene has CDR1 GTSNPN and CDR2 SVGIG (reference sequence). The length of the CDR3 is 14 residues. CDR3 amino acids: CAWSVQPRNTEAFF. CDR3 in DNA: TGTGCCTGGAGTGTACAGCCAAGGAACACTGAAGCTTTCTTT.

The chain has TRBV11-3 and TRBJ1-1; tentatively, D is TRBD1 (5 bases). With 2 bases removed from V and 7 bases from J, the gap between germline ends came to 8 bases. Germline V lookup: CDR1 SGHNT, CDR2 YENEEA. This CDR3 is built from 12 residues. In DNA, the CDR3 is TGTGCCAGCAGCTTAATAGGGGATGAAGCTTTCTTT. As protein: CASSLIGDEAFF.